This is a list of T cell receptor beta chains from one sample in a study of blood T cell repertoires in COVID-19. Sequenced by immunoSEQ multiplex PCR; TCRdb stores in-frame clones only, minus some. The sample carries 200,000 to 250,000 clones, 82% recorded once. The specimen was PBMCs or T cells enriched from blood (not recorded which). Receptors were obtained from a woman aged 60-75 years who had recovered from COVID-19. The CDR3 runs from the conserved cysteine through the conserved F or W. D genes are given only for firm matches. Rows give clone size only sometimes, using once, few, many, or a class for an expanded clone.

TRBV29-1	TRBD1	-	TRBJ1-2	TGCAGCGTTGTGGTAGGGGGCGCATTTGGCTACACCTTC	CSVVVGGAFGYTF
TRBV20-1	-	-	TRBJ2-7	TGCAGTGCAGAGACATCGTACGAGCAGTACTTC	CSAETSYEQYF
TRBV12-5	-	-	TRBJ2-5	TGTGCTAGTGGTCCTGACAAGGGGGAGACCCAGTACTTC	CASGPDKGETQYF
TRBV9	-	-	TRBJ1-3	TGTGCCAGCAGCGTAGGTGCCGAGAGCTCTGGAAACACCATATATTTT	CASSVGAESSGNTIYF
TRBV5-4	TRBD2	-	TRBJ2-3	TGTGCCAGCAGCTTATCGGGGGGGGGCACAGATACGCAGTATTTT	CASSLSGGGTDTQYF
TRBV6-4	-	-	TRBJ1-2	TGTGCCAGCAGTGACTCTCGGGGTTTGGACTATGGCTACACCTTC	CASSDSRGLDYGYTF
TRBV7-9	-	-	TRBJ2-2	TGTGCCAGCAGCGCCGGGGGAACCGGGGAGCTGTTTTTT	CASSAGGTGELFF
TRBV3-1/TRBV3-2	TRBD2	-	TRBJ2-1	TGTGCCAGCAGCCAAGAGGGACTAGCAGTAACTGAGCAGTTCTTC	CASSQEGLAVTEQFF
TRBV5-4	-	-	TRBJ2-5	TGTGCCAGCAGCTTGAAAACTAGCTTTTACCAAGAGACCCAGTACTTC	CASSLKTSFYQETQYF
TRBV19	-	-	TRBJ1-3	TGTGCCAGTACTCCGGGATCTAGCTCTGGAAACACCATATATTTT	CASTPGSSSGNTIYF
TRBV19	-	-	TRBJ2-4	TGTGCCAGTAGTAGGACAGAAAACATTCAGTACTTC	CASSRTENIQYF
TRBV7-9	TRBD2	-	TRBJ2-1	TGTGCCAGCAGGCCGCTAGCGGGTACATGGGATGAGCAGTTCTTC	CASRPLAGTWDEQFF
TRBV5-1	-	-	TRBJ2-1	TGCGCCAGCAGCTTGGGACAGTCCTACAATGAGCAGTTCTTC	CASSLGQSYNEQFF
TRBV29-1	TRBD2	-	TRBJ2-4	TGCAGCGTTTCCCCCGGACTAGCGGGAGGTAACATAGCCAAAAACATTCAGTACTTC	CSVSPGLAGGNIAKNIQYF
TRBV5-1	-	once	TRBJ2-3	TGCGCCAGCAGCTTGGCCTCCGTGAGTACAGATACGCAGTATTTT	CASSLASVSTDTQYF
TRBV24-1	-	-	TRBJ1-3	TGTGCCACCAGTGATTCGGGTGGCTGCACCTCTGGAAACACCATATATTTT	CATSDSGGCTSGNTIYF
TRBV28	TRBD1	-	TRBJ1-6	TGTGCCAGCATCCAGGACAGGGGCCTCTCCGGATCACCCCTCCACTTT	CASIQDRGLSGSPLHF
TRBV23-1	-	-	TRBJ2-3	TGCGCCAGCAGTCAGTCAAGCACAGATACGCAGTATTTT	CASSQSSTDTQYF
TRBV11-2	-	-	TRBJ1-4	TGTGCCAGCAGCTTAGATCGCAGGGCAGGGGAAAAACTGTTTTTT	CASSLDRRAGEKLFF
TRBV2	-	-	TRBJ1-2	TGTGCCAGCAGTCGCAGGGCGAATGGCTACACCTTC	CASSRRANGYTF
TRBV5-1	-	-	TRBJ2-6	TGCGCCAGCAGCCTCCCTGAGATCGCTGGGGCCAACGTCCTGACTTTC	CASSLPEIAGANVLTF
TRBV13	-	-	TRBJ1-5	TGTGCCAGCAGCTTACGGGGATATAGCAATCAGCCCCAGCATTTT	CASSLRGYSNQPQHF
TRBV27	TRBD1	-	TRBJ1-1	TGTGCCAGCAGTTTTGACAGGGGTGGAGGTGAAGCTTTCTTT	CASSFDRGGGEAFF
TRBV7-8	-	-	TRBJ1-4	TGTGCCAGCAGCCCCCGATTAGGGGGTCCCATTTTT	CASSPRLGGPIF
TRBV19	TRBD1	few	TRBJ1-2	TGTGCCAGTAGATTATTAGCTTCGTCAGCTGCGACAGGGGTGCGGGATGGCTACACCTTC	CASRLLASSAATGVRDGYTF
TRBV5-8	-	-	TRBJ1-2	TGTGCCAGCAGCGGTGAATGGGGGGGACTCAACTCTGGCTACACCTTC	CASSGEWGGLNSGYTF
TRBV5-1	-	-	TRBJ1-6	TGCGCCAGCACCCTTGGCCCTCGCCCTTTTAATTCACCCCTCCACTTT	CASTLGPRPFNSPLHF
TRBV7-8	-	-	TRBJ2-7	TGTGCCAGCAGCGGACGGCTGCTAGGGGCCAACGAGCAGTACTTC	CASSGRLLGANEQYF